This entry lists 5 T cell receptor beta chains sequenced from one sample in a study of beta chain features in type 1 diabetes. The sequenced template was cDNA made from the entire isolated RNA. Produced via immunoSEQ multiplex PCR; TCRdb's table is partial and in-frame only. Altogether some 130,000 clones are present, approximately 10% being singletons, with the ten largest covering approximately 0.7%. Their antigen targets remain unknown. Study-wide results and limits: Shortening that was moderate but significant affected the TCRB CDR3s of Type 1 diabetes patients in all four CD4+ subsets.

Sequencing input: central memory CD4+ T cells from blood. These TCRs come from a man aged 25 to 40 with type 1 diabetes.

This clone came up a few times. Other DNA variants within this sample encode the same CDR3. CDR3 amino acids: CASSRDRQETQYF. CDR3 DNA: TGTGCCAGCTCACGGGACAGACAAGAGACCCAGTACTTC. The J gene is TRBJ2-5, the V gene TRBV18; 7 bases match TRBD1. V trimming: 4 bases; J trimming: 2 bases; junction bases outside the gene matches: 1. Germline-derived CDR1 and CDR2 are KGHSH and LQKENI. The CDR3 has 13 amino acids. The variable domain in full, completed from reference TRBV18 and TRBJ2-5, reads NAGVMQNPRHLVRRRGQEARLRCSPMKGHSHVYWYRQLPEEGLKFMVYLQKENIIDESGMPKERFSAEFPKEGPSILRIQQVVRGDSAAYFCASSRDRQETQYFGPGTRLLVL.

The chain joins TRBV2 to TRBJ1-1; D call uncertain. V lost 4 bases to trimming and J lost 5 bases, with 11 bases between them. The germline V gene encodes CDR1 SNHLY and CDR2 FYNNEI. This CDR3 is 13 amino acids long. DNA of the CDR3: TGTGCCAGCAGTGTCGCCGGGAGGACTGAAGCTTTCTTT. Translating gives CASSVAGRTEAFF.

This clone was counted only a few times. The V gene is TRBV6-5, the J gene TRBJ1-2; D uncertain. There are 12 residues in the CDR3. The germline V gene has CDR1 MNHEY and CDR2 SVGAGI. Trimming took off 11 bases at V and 5 bases at J, with 15 bases between the two ends. CDR3 bases: TGTGCCGGAGCTCCCAACGGGTATGGCTACACCTTC. This encodes CAGAPNGYGYTF.

The rearrangement links TRBV9 to TRBJ1-5, with D possibly TRBD1 on 5 matching bases. Germline V gene data show CDR1 as SGDLS and CDR2 as YYNGEE. CDR3 size: 13 residues. V lost 4 bases to trimming and J lost 6 bases, with 11 bases between them. CDR3 sequence reads: CASSYGGGQPQHF. As DNA, the CDR3 is TGTGCCAGCAGCTACGGGGGAGGTCAGCCCCAGCATTTT.

About this clone: An end of the junction does not agree with germline; a read error may underlie this. The genes are TRBV6-1 and TRBJ2-1, with 11 nucleotides matching TRBD1. This CDR3 has 16 residues. CDR1 is MNHNS and CDR2 is SASEGT in the germline V gene. The CDR3 DNA reads TGTGCCAGCAGAGAAGCCGGGACAGGGGGAACCAATGAGCAGTTCTTC. Encoded protein: CASREAGTGGTNEQFF.